The 27 T cell receptor beta chains below all came from one sample that was sequenced in a study of blood T cell repertoires in COVID-19. Profiled with immunoSEQ multiplex PCR; TCRdb holds only in-frame clones, not every one. The table includes approximately 260,000 clones, under 85% detected once. Sequencing used peripheral blood. These receptors were collected from a woman between 40 and 50 years old with active or convalescent COVID-19.

V usage is TRBV2 and J usage is TRBJ1-4; 7 bases match TRBD1. J gave up 7 bases and V 1 base, and 3 bases lay outside the gene matches. This CDR3 is 14 amino acids long. Germline CDR1 is SNHLY and CDR2 is FYNNEI. In DNA, the CDR3 is TGTGCCAGCAGTGAAGGGACAGGCGGTGAAAAACTGTTTTTT. It specifies CASSEGTGGEKLFF.

The chain uses TRBV5-1 and TRBJ1-1; 9 bases line up with TRBD1. CDR3 length: 17 residues. The ends lost 2 bases at V and 3 bases at J; junction bases unmatched: 11. Germline assignment: CDR1 SGHRS and CDR2 YFSETQ. The CDR3 DNA reads TGCGCCAGCAGCTTTGGGGACGGCAGGACAGGGGACACTGAAGCTTTCTTT. Protein: CASSFGDGRTGDTEAFF.

This clone has a single count. V is TRBV28 and J is TRBJ2-7; maybe TRBD2 (6 bases). CDR1 and CDR2 from the germline V gene are MDHEN and SYDVKM. V was cut by 6 bases and J by 5 bases, with 14 bases left in between. This CDR3 is built from 13 residues. The CDR3 region has the DNA TGTGCCAGCAGCCTCCCGGCTAGCGACGAGCAGTACTTC. It codes for CASSLPASDEQYF.

This clone has just a few counts. CDR3: CSASPVSTGQPQHF. In nucleotides, the CDR3 is TGCAGTGCTAGTCCAGTCTCAACGGGGCAGCCCCAGCATTTT. The chain employs TRBV20-1 and TRBJ1-5; D is uncertain. The CDR3 covers 14 residues. V lost 3 bases and J lost 7, with 16 bases in between. Germline CDR1 and CDR2: DFQATT and SNEGSKA (reference sequence).

The DNA for the CDR3 is TGTGCCTGGAGTGGAACGCCGGAGCACGGGGAGCTGTTTTTT. Protein sequence: CAWSGTPEHGELFF. The J gene is TRBJ2-2, the V gene TRBV30; no reliable D call. The V end lost 1 base, the J end lost 7 bases, and 13 bases lay between the germline ends. The CDR3 has 14 amino acids. Germline CDR1 GTSNPN, CDR2 SVGIG (reference sequence).

This clone was counted once. The chain recombines TRBV14 with TRBJ1-4; a possible D gene is TRBD1 (5 bases). CDR1 is SGHDN, CDR2 FVKESK, per germline. Trimming took off 7 bases at V and 4 bases at J, with 19 bases between the two ends. The CDR3 runs to 16 residues. Here the CDR3 reads CASTEGQGIGNEKLFF. DNA of the CDR3: TGTGCCAGCACGGAAGGACAAGGGATCGGTAATGAAAAACTGTTTTTT.

The chain carries TRBV19 and TRBJ1-2; D perhaps matches TRBD1 (6 bases). Trimming removed 6 bases from V and 0 bases from J, with 17 bases in between. This CDR3 has 16 residues. CDR1 and CDR2 from the germline V gene are LNHDA and SQIVND (reference sequence). CDR3 residues: CASSPSTTGTNYGYTF. The CDR3 coding sequence is TGTGCCAGTAGCCCCTCCACGACAGGAACTAACTATGGCTACACCTTC.

This rearrangement joins TRBV2 to TRBJ1-1, with D possibly TRBD1 on 6 matching bases. This CDR3 has 14 amino acids. Germline V gives CDR1 SNHLY, CDR2 FYNNEI. Trimming took 2 bases from V and 4 from J, leaving 11 bases between them. The CDR3 loop is CASSERGAFTEAFF. For the CDR3, the DNA is TGTGCCAGCAGTGAACGGGGGGCGTTCACTGAAGCTTTCTTT. The full variable domain, in which reference TRBV2 and TRBJ1-1 provide the parts outside the CDR3, is EPEVTQTPSHQVTQMGQEVILRCVPISNHLYFYWYRQILGQKVEFLVSFYNNEISEKSEIFDDQFSVERPDGSNFTLKIRSTKLEDSAMYFCASSERGAFTEAFFGQGTRLTVV.

CDR3 sequence: CASSLGGTGDGNTIYF. For the CDR3, the DNA is TGCGCCAGCAGCTTGGGTGGAACAGGGGACGGAAACACCATATATTTT. V is TRBV5-1 and J is TRBJ1-3; 7 nucleotides agree with TRBD1. The ends lost 0 bases at V and 4 bases at J; junction bases unmatched: 7. Germline CDR1 reads SGHRS; CDR2 reads YFSETQ. This CDR3 region has 16 residues.

The CDR3 reads CASGAGSWDTQYF. The CDR3 nucleotides are TGTGCTAGTGGTGCAGGCTCGTGGGATACGCAGTATTTT. The chain joins TRBV12-5 to TRBJ2-3; D not certain. Deletions cut 5 bases from V and 6 bases from J, with 12 bases between. In germline, CDR1 is LGHNT, CDR2 FRNRAP. The CDR3 sequence is 13 residues long.

The chain uses TRBV9 and TRBJ1-3; a possible D gene is TRBD1 (5 bases). Per the germline V gene, CDR1 is SGDLS and CDR2 is YYNGEE. The CDR3 totals 12 residues. Trimming stripped 0 bases from V and 8 bases from J, with 6 bases between. The CDR3 here is CASSVEGHTIYF. The CDR3 DNA follows: TGTGCCAGCAGCGTAGAGGGGCACACCATATATTTT.

The rearrangement joins TRBV29-1 to TRBJ1-4; D might be TRBD1 (5 bases). The V gene's germline CDR1 is SQVTM and CDR2 ANQGSEA. The V and J ends lost 5 bases and 0 bases respectively, with 7 bases between them. The CDR3 sequence is 13 residues long. The CDR3 nucleotides are TGCAGCGTTACAGGTTCAACTAATGAAAAACTGTTTTTT. This sequence encodes CSVTGSTNEKLFF.

V and J are TRBV15 and TRBJ2-6; D is unresolved. Between the trimmed V and J ends, which lost 3 bases and 0 bases, there was a span of 6 bases. This CDR3 is built from 15 residues. Germline V lookup: CDR1 LNHNV, CDR2 YYDKDF (reference sequence). The CDR3 DNA reads TGTGCCACCAGCAGTGAGAGCTCTGGGGCCAACGTCCTGACTTTC. Translating gives CATSSESSGANVLTF. Combining the CDR3 with reference TRBV15 and TRBJ2-6 gives the whole variable domain DAMVIQNPRYQVTQFGKPVTLSCSQTLNHNVMYWYQQKSSQAPKLLFHYYDKDFNNEADTPDNFQSRRPNTSFCFLDIRSPGLGDTAMYLCATSSESSGANVLTFGAGSRLTVL.

The V gene is TRBV6-5, the J gene TRBJ2-7, with D possibly being TRBD2 (6 bases). Trimming removed 6 bases from V and 2 bases from J, with 17 bases in between. Germline CDR1 reads MNHEY; CDR2 reads SVGAGI. This CDR3 spans 15 amino acids. CDR3 bases: TGTGCCAGCAGCCCCGGGACTGGGGCGGCCTACGAGCAGTACTTC. This gives the protein CASSPGTGAAYEQYF.

This clone has at least ten counts. V is TRBV1 and J is TRBJ2-3; the table's D gene call, TRBD2, was not cross checked with the DNA. TRBV1 is a listed pseudogene. CDR3 length: 18 residues. The chain's CDR3 is CTSSQDLTPTTSTDTQYF. For the CDR3, the DNA is TGCACCAGCAGCCAAGATCTTACGCCTACCACTAGCACAGATACGCAGTATTTT.

This sequence joins TRBV4-1 and TRBJ1-2, with 7 bases that match TRBD1. The V gene's germline CDR1 is MGHRA and CDR2 YSYEKL. Trimming cost V 4 bases and J 8 bases; bases outside gene matches: 10. The CDR3 extends over 14 amino acids. The chain's CDR3 is CASSLDRVSRGYTF. The CDR3 DNA follows: TGCGCCAGCAGCCTCGACAGGGTTTCTCGCGGCTACACCTTC.

The gene calls are TRBV5-1 and TRBJ2-5; D may be TRBD2 (6 bases). The V gene lost 2 bases and the J gene lost 5 bases, with 13 bases spanning the gap. Germline CDR1 and CDR2: SGHRS and YFSETQ. The CDR3 runs 14 residues. As DNA, the CDR3 is TGCGCCAGCAGCTTAAGCGGGTTAGGGGAGACCCAGTACTTC. Its translation is CASSLSGLGETQYF. The full variable domain, its missing parts supplied by reference TRBV5-1 and TRBJ2-5, is KAGVTQTPRYLIKTRGQQVTLSCSPISGHRSVSWYQQTPGQGLQFLFEYFSETQRNKGNFPGRFSGRQFSNSRSEMNVSTLELGDSALYLCASSLSGLGETQYFGPGTRLLVL.

This chain joins TRBV27 and TRBJ1-2, with D hard to call. The germline V gene has CDR1 MNHEY and CDR2 SMNVEV (reference sequence). V shed 6 bases and J shed 2 bases, with 13 bases lying between them. This CDR3 contains 14 residues. CDR3 residues: CASRPTPSNYGYTF. The CDR3 region has the DNA TGTGCCAGCAGACCCACACCCTCCAACTATGGCTACACCTTC.

This clone is a singleton in its sample. CDR3 sequence reads: CASSSGKDRIYYGYTF. CDR3 coding DNA: TGTGCCAGCAGCTCAGGCAAGGACAGGATTTACTATGGCTACACCTTC. The chain carries TRBV7-9 and TRBJ1-2, with 7 bases identical to TRBD1. After removal of 4 bases from V and 3 bases from J, the junction contained 11 bases not matched to a gene. CDR3 size: 16 residues. CDR1 and CDR2 from the germline V gene are SEHNR and FQNEAQ (reference sequence). Based on the CDR3 plus reference TRBV7-9 and TRBJ1-2, the full variable domain is DTGVSQNPRHKITKRGQNVTFRCDPISEHNRLYWYRQTLGQGPEFLTYFQNEAQLEKSRLLSDRFSAERPKGSFSTLEIQRTEQGDSAMYLCASSSGKDRIYYGYTFGSGTRLTVV.

The chain employs TRBV28 and TRBJ1-6, with D possibly TRBD1 on 5 matching bases. Trimming stripped 6 bases from V and 3 bases from J, with 12 bases between. In germline, CDR1 is MDHEN, CDR2 SYDVKM. This CDR3 comprises 15 residues. Written as DNA, the CDR3 is TGTGCCAGCAGCCCGACAGAACTCTATAATTCACCCCTCCACTTT. Translation: CASSPTELYNSPLHF. The variable domain in full, completed from reference TRBV28 and TRBJ1-6, reads DVKVTQSSRYLVKRTGEKVFLECVQDMDHENMFWYRQDPGLGLRLIYFSYDVKMKEKGDIPEGYSVSREKKERFSLILESASTNQTSMYLCASSPTELYNSPLHFGNGTRLTVT.

This chain links TRBV30 with TRBJ1-5; perhaps TRBD1 as D (5 bases). Germline loops: CDR1 GTSNPN, CDR2 SVGIG (reference sequence). The CDR3 has 17 residues. Trimming shortened V by 3 bases and J by 2 bases, and 20 bases separated the two germline ends. The CDR3 DNA reads TGTGCCTGGAGGGGGGGGTCTGGGCATAGTGGCAATCAGCCCCAGCATTTT. Its translation is CAWRGGSGHSGNQPQHF. Drawing the rest from reference TRBV30 and TRBJ1-5, the complete variable domain is SQTIHQWPATLVQPVGSPLSLECTVEGTSNPNLYWYRQAAGRGLQLLFYSVGIGQISSEVPQNLSASRPQDRQFILSSKKLLLSDSGFYLCAWRGGSGHSGNQPQHFGDGTRLSIL.

There are a few counts of this clone. The chain couples TRBV29-1 to TRBJ1-1, with D tentatively TRBD1 (6 bases). The CDR3 consists of 14 residues. V shed 7 bases and J shed 4 bases, with 19 bases lying between them. Germline V gene data show CDR1 as SQVTM and CDR2 as ANQGSEA. Here the CDR3 reads CSARAGGASTEAFF. As DNA, the CDR3 is TGCAGCGCCCGGGCGGGGGGCGCATCCACTGAAGCTTTCTTT. Full variable domain (rest looked up from reference TRBV29-1 and TRBJ1-1): SAVISQKPSRDICQRGTSLTIQCQVDSQVTMMFWYRQQPGQSLTLIATANQGSEATYESGFVIDKFPISRPNLTFSTLTVSNMSPEDSSIYLCSARAGGASTEAFFGQGTRLTVV.

This clone was seen only a few times. The gene calls are TRBV10-3 and TRBJ1-2, with a tentative D call TRBD1 (5 bases). Germline CDR1 reads ENHRY; CDR2 reads SYGVKD. The CDR3 has 12 amino acids. Trimming left V 8 bases short and J 5 bases short, with 12 bases between. The CDR3 DNA reads as TGTGCCATCGGGCAGGGAATATATGGCTACACCTTC. Its protein product is CAIGQGIYGYTF.

V is TRBV11-2 and J is TRBJ2-3; D uncertain. The CDR3 runs 12 residues. V was trimmed by 5 bases and J by 2 bases, leaving 5 bases between them. Germline values: CDR1 SGHAT, CDR2 FQNNGV. CDR3 amino acids: CASSIFTDTQYF. Written as DNA, the CDR3 is TGTGCCAGCAGCATATTCACAGATACGCAGTATTTT.

The chain links TRBV10-1 to TRBJ2-2; 8 bases are shared with TRBD1. The V gene's germline CDR1 is WNHNN and CDR2 SYGVQD (reference sequence). V trimming: 5 bases; J trimming: 0 bases; junction bases outside the gene matches: 5. This CDR3 region has 16 residues. CDR3 region: CASSTGTGTNTGELFF. For the CDR3, the DNA is TGCGCCAGCAGTACCGGGACAGGAACGAACACCGGGGAGCTGTTTTTT.

This rearrangement joins TRBV7-9 to TRBJ2-7, with 8 bases aligning to TRBD2. The CDR3 sequence is 16 residues long. CDR1 and CDR2 (germline): SEHNR, FQNEAQ (reference sequence). The J segment lost 0 bases and the V segment lost 5 bases, leaving 9 bases of the junction unmatched. CDR3 DNA: TGTGCCAGCAGCCCCCGGGGTAGCGGGGACTCCTACGAGCAGTACTTC. Amino acid sequence: CASSPRGSGDSYEQYF.

Turning to this clone: This CDR3 is also generated by other DNA sequences in the sample. This chain joins TRBV10-2 and TRBJ2-3, with D uncertain. The CDR3 covers 15 residues. The germline V gene encodes CDR1 WSHSY and CDR2 SAAADI. Deletions cut 0 bases from V and 0 bases from J, with 7 bases between. This CDR3 reads CASSESPTSTDTQYF. The CDR3 DNA sequence: TGCGCCAGCAGTGAGTCTCCGACTAGCACAGATACGCAGTATTTT.